The rows below give T cell receptor beta chains drawn from one sample of a study of control samples from healthy donors and cancer patients. Only in-frame clones appear in the TCRdb table, and some are missing; sequencing was by immunoSEQ multiplex PCR. The table records 260,000 or so clones, about four fifths of them present only once. Sequences were obtained from PBMCs. These receptors all stem from a woman aged 60-70 years with lung cancer. Each CDR3 is given with its conserved first and last residue. D genes are given only for firm matches. Clone size is given for some rows only: seen once, a few or many times, or a class if the clone is expanded.

abundance	v_gene	j_gene	d_gene	CDR3nt	CDR3aa
NA	TRBV3-1/TRBV3-2	TRBJ2-2	TRBD2	TGTGCCAGCAGCGGGACTAGCGGAATCACCGGGGAGCTGTTTTTT	CASSGTSGITGELFF
NA	TRBV7-8	TRBJ1-6	NA	TGTGCCAGCAGCTCTACCACAGGAACCCATTCACCCCTCCACTTT	CASSSTTGTHSPLHF
NA	TRBV4-1	TRBJ1-4	NA	TGCGCCAGCAGCCAAGATTTAACAGTCGGTGGGGAAAAACTGTTTTTT	CASSQDLTVGGEKLFF
NA	TRBV4-1	TRBJ2-7	NA	TGCGCCAGCAGCCTTTTAGGGGGGGTGAGGGACGAGCAGTACTTC	CASSLLGGVRDEQYF
NA	TRBV5-6	TRBJ1-5	NA	TGTGCCAGCAGCTCCCTGGGGCGCCTCGGTCAGCCCCAGCATTTT	CASSSLGRLGQPQHF
NA	TRBV5-6	TRBJ1-6	NA	TGTGCCAGCAGCTTGCGGTCAGGATCCTCCTATAATTCACCCCTCCACTTT	CASSLRSGSSYNSPLHF
once	TRBV29-1	TRBJ2-6	NA	TGCAGCGTTGTAAGTGCAGCCAACGTCCTGACTTTC	CSVVSAANVLTF
NA	TRBV3-1/TRBV3-2	TRBJ2-4	NA	TGTGCCAGCAGCCAAGGCGGGGCGGGCGCCAAAAACATTCAGTACTTC	CASSQGGAGAKNIQYF
NA	TRBV5-1	TRBJ2-6	NA	TGCGCCAGCAGGGGAGGGGGCTCTGGGGCCAACGTCCTGACTTTC	CASRGGGSGANVLTF
few	TRBV4-1	TRBJ1-4	NA	TGCGCCAGCAGCCAAGTTAGGGCAACTAATGAAAAACTGTTTTTT	CASSQVRATNEKLFF
NA	TRBV5-1	TRBJ1-2	NA	TGCGCCAGCAGCTTGGGTCGGACCTTTAACTATGGCTACACCTTC	CASSLGRTFNYGYTF
NA	TRBV6-1	TRBJ1-3	NA	TGTGCCAGCAGTGAAGCGCCCGGGGTAGGAAACACCATATATTTT	CASSEAPGVGNTIYF
NA	TRBV6-5	TRBJ2-5	NA	TGTGCCAGGGGGGGTGGGGGGCCAGGGACCCAGTACTTC	CARGGGGPGTQYF
once	TRBV5-1	TRBJ2-7	NA	TGCGCCAGCAGCTCTTCCTACGAGCAGTACTTC	CASSSSYEQYF
NA	TRBV7-3	TRBJ2-1	NA	TGTGCCAGCAGCTTAACGACGGGACAAAAGCTCCATGAGCAGTTCTTC	CASSLTTGQKLHEQFF
NA	TRBV7-2	TRBJ2-3	TRBD1	TGTGCCAGCAGCGCCTGGACAGGGTGGACAGATACGCAGTATTTT	CASSAWTGWTDTQYF
NA	TRBV10-3	TRBJ1-3	NA	TGTGCCATCAGTGAGTCTGAGGGAGGCTCTGGAAACACCATATATTTT	CAISESEGGSGNTIYF
NA	TRBV20-1	TRBJ1-4	TRBD1	TGCAGTGCTAGTGGACAGGGGAGTGAGGATGAAAAACTGTTTTTT	CSASGQGSEDEKLFF
NA	TRBV11-2	TRBJ2-5	NA	TGTGCCAGCAGCTTCTACAGGGCCCCACAAGAGACCCAGTACTTC	CASSFYRAPQETQYF
NA	TRBV2	TRBJ2-3	TRBD2	TGTGCCAGCAGTGACACTAGCGGGGGGGCTTCAGATACGCAGTATTTT	CASSDTSGGASDTQYF
once	TRBV4-1	TRBJ2-1	TRBD1	TGCGCCAGCAGCCAACGACAGGGTACGGAGAATGAGCAGTTCTTC	CASSQRQGTENEQFF
few	TRBV10-3	TRBJ2-7	TRBD2	TGTGCCATCAGTGAGCCTCTCGGGGGACTAGCGATCGAGCAGTACTTC	CAISEPLGGLAIEQYF
NA	TRBV12-3/TRBV12-4	TRBJ1-1	NA	TGTGCCAGCAGTTTCGAAGCGCGCACTGAAGCTTTCTTT	CASSFEARTEAFF
NA	TRBV3-1/TRBV3-2	TRBJ1-2	NA	TGTGCCAGCAGCCAAGATTGGCAGGGGATGGGTGGCTACACCTTC	CASSQDWQGMGGYTF
NA	TRBV3-1/TRBV3-2	TRBJ2-1	TRBD2	TGTGCCAGCAGCCCCGGGACTAGCGGGGTCGAGCAGTTCTTC	CASSPGTSGVEQFF
NA	TRBV11-2	TRBJ1-1	NA	TGTGCCAGCAGCTTCCAAATGAACACTGAAGCTTTCTTT	CASSFQMNTEAFF
NA	TRBV19	TRBJ2-1	NA	TGTGCCAGTAGGAGGGTTAGTGAGCAGTTCTTC	CASRRVSEQFF
NA	TRBV5-4	TRBJ1-1	NA	TGTGCCAGCAGCTTGGGTCTACGTCAGGAAGCTTTCTTT	CASSLGLRQEAFF
NA	TRBV3-1/TRBV3-2	TRBJ1-4	NA	TGTGCCAGCAGCTCATTCAGGGGTACTAATGAAAAACTGTTTTTT	CASSSFRGTNEKLFF
NA	TRBV2	TRBJ1-5	NA	TGTGCCAGCAGCGGCAGGGGAGGCAATCAGCCCCAGCATTTT	CASSGRGGNQPQHF
NA	TRBV11-2	TRBJ2-1	NA	TGTGCCAGCAGCTTAGGTGGAAGCTCCTACAATGAGCAGTTCTTC	CASSLGGSSYNEQFF
NA	TRBV5-4	TRBJ2-3	NA	TGTGCCAGCACCGACGGTCCGGGAGATACGCAGTATTTT	CASTDGPGDTQYF
NA	TRBV3-1/TRBV3-2	TRBJ2-7	NA	TGTGCCAGCAGCCATATCTACGAGCAGTACTTC	CASSHIYEQYF
NA	TRBV21-1	TRBJ1-5	NA	TGTGCCAGCAGCAAAGGAGGGGACGGATATAGCAATCAGCCCCAGCATTTT	CASSKGGDGYSNQPQHF
NA	TRBV11-2	TRBJ2-7	NA	TGTGCCAGCAGCCCAGAGGGGCTGTCATACGAGCAGTACTTC	CASSPEGLSYEQYF
few	TRBV11-2	TRBJ1-2	TRBD1	TGTGCCAGCAGCCCGGGGACAGGGGGCCTCTATGGCTACACCTTC	CASSPGTGGLYGYTF
NA	TRBV9	TRBJ1-3	NA	TGTGCCAGCAGCGTAGTGGACTCTGGAAACACCATATATTTT	CASSVVDSGNTIYF
NA	TRBV24-1	TRBJ2-4	TRBD1	TGTGCCACCAGTGATTTGGGGGACAGGGAGGTCAAAAACATTCAGTACTTC	CATSDLGDREVKNIQYF
NA	TRBV27	TRBJ2-2	TRBD2	TGTGCCAGCAGTTTCGGGACTAGCGGCACCGGGGAGCTGTTTTTT	CASSFGTSGTGELFF
few	TRBV7-8	TRBJ2-7	NA	TGTGCCAGCAGCACAGGACGGATTTTCCAGGGGGAGCAGTACTTC	CASSTGRIFQGEQYF
NA	TRBV10-1	TRBJ2-1	TRBD1	TGCGCCAGCAGTGGAGGGGGGACAGGGGCAACATACAATGAGCAGTTCTTC	CASSGGGTGATYNEQFF
NA	TRBV5-1	TRBJ1-5	NA	TGCGCCAGCAGCTTGGCTCCAGATCAGCCCCAGCATTTT	CASSLAPDQPQHF
once	TRBV6-5	TRBJ2-2	NA	TGTGCCAGCACCCTAACTGGACAGCACGGGGAGCTGTTTTTT	CASTLTGQHGELFF
NA	TRBV19	TRBJ2-5	NA	TGTGCCAGTAGTATAGAAGGGACGGCGAGGTGGGAGACCCAGTACTTC	CASSIEGTARWETQYF
NA	TRBV10-3	TRBJ1-2	NA	TGTGCCATCAGTGACCGACAGACTGATGGCTACACCTTC	CAISDRQTDGYTF
NA	TRBV7-9	TRBJ2-3	TRBD1	TGTGCCAACGGACAGGGGGGCACAGATACGCAGTATTTT	CANGQGGTDTQYF
NA	TRBV10-2	TRBJ2-7	TRBD1	TGCGCCAGCAGTGAGCCCTCAGGGGGTTCCTACGAGCAGTACTTC	CASSEPSGGSYEQYF
NA	TRBV3-1/TRBV3-2	TRBJ2-1	NA	TGTGCCAGCAGCCGAGAATACTCTTACAATGAGCAGTTCTTC	CASSREYSYNEQFF
NA	TRBV23-1	TRBJ1-6	TRBD1	TGCGCCAGCAGTCTCTGGGAACAGGGGACTTTGTGTTCACCCCTCCACTTT	CASSLWEQGTLCSPLHF
NA	TRBV19	TRBJ1-1	NA	TGTGCCAGTAGTGCGAGAAACACTGAAGCTTTCTTT	CASSARNTEAFF
NA	TRBV4-1	TRBJ1-2	TRBD1	TGCGCCAGCAGCCAAGGGGACAGCTCTAACTATGGCTACACCTTC	CASSQGDSSNYGYTF
NA	TRBV7-9	TRBJ1-2	TRBD1	TGTGCCAGCAGGCAGGACAGGATCGGTCCCAATGGCTACACCTTC	CASRQDRIGPNGYTF
few	TRBV29-1	TRBJ1-5	NA	TGCAGCGTTGAGTCAGGGGAGGGTCAGCCCCAGCATTTT	CSVESGEGQPQHF
NA	TRBV28	TRBJ1-1	NA	TGTGCCAGCAGGGCAAGGTTGGGCAGCATGAACACTGAAGCTTTCTTT	CASRARLGSMNTEAFF
NA	TRBV5-1	TRBJ1-2	NA	TGCGCCAGCAGCTTGGATATTTATCGTGGCTACACCTTC	CASSLDIYRGYTF
NA	TRBV24-1	TRBJ2-2	TRBD2	TGTGCCACCAGTGACCCTGGACTAGCGGACACCGGGGAGCTGTTTTTT	CATSDPGLADTGELFF
once	TRBV28	TRBJ1-6	NA	TGTGCCAGCAGTTTACTCAGTCTCAATAATTCACCCCTCCACTTT	CASSLLSLNNSPLHF